The rows below give T cell receptor beta chains drawn from one sample of a study of patients and donors after allogeneic stem cell transplantation. TCRdb re-called the RT-PCR reads with MiXCR, one entry per CDR3 protein. The sample contains approximately 210,000 distinct CDR3 sequences, 40% to 45% of which appear only once. Sequences were obtained from blood, either unsorted or a sorted T cell fraction (not recorded which). These receptors all stem from a human donor who was either an allogeneic HSCT recipient or a stem cell or donor lymphocyte infusion donor (not recorded which). It is not recorded whose cells these are; they may come from a transplant donor. Both conserved end residues are part of each CDR3. A D gene is named only where the DNA matches it firmly. Size is stated for part of the rows, as once, few or many counts, or as a class when the clone is expanded.

j_gene	v_gene	abundance	d_gene	CDR3aa	CDR3nt
TRBJ2-5	TRBV6-5	.	.	CASSFTDSGETQYF	TGTGCCAGCAGTTTCACGGACTCAGGGGAGACCCAGTACTTC
TRBJ2-1	TRBV6-2/TRBV6-3	.	TRBD1	CASSYLGQDHDEQFF	TGTGCCAGCAGTTATTTGGGACAGGATCATGATGAGCAGTTCTTC
TRBJ1-2	TRBV5-1	once	.	CASSLAQGGGYTF	TGCGCCAGCAGCTTGGCTCAGGGCGGTGGCTACACCTTC
TRBJ2-3	TRBV11-2	.	.	CASSLDPNTQYF	TGTGCCAGCAGCTTAGATCCGAATACGCAGTATTTT
TRBJ1-6	TRBV5-1	few	TRBD1	CASSSRTGRSPPLHF	TGCGCCAGCAGCTCGAGGACAGGAAGATCGCCACCCCTCCACTTT
TRBJ1-3	TRBV5-1	.	.	CASSSGTSGNTIYF	TGCGCCAGCAGCTCGGGGACTTCTGGAAACACCATATATTTT
TRBJ1-2	TRBV4-3	.	.	CASSQVVQGNYGYTF	TGCGCCAGCAGCCAAGTGGTCCAGGGGAACTATGGCTACACCTTC
TRBJ1-1	TRBV6-6	few	.	CASSYSTLAPEAFF	TGTGCCAGCAGTTACTCGACGTTGGCGCCAGAAGCTTTCTTT
TRBJ1-1	TRBV6-1	.	.	CASSGVTEAFF	TGTGCCAGCTCCGGTGTCACTGAAGCTTTCTTT
TRBJ1-2	TRBV7-3	.	.	CASSLNGEGYTF	TGTGCCAGCAGCTTAAACGGGGAGGGCTACACCTTC
TRBJ1-5	TRBV6-5	.	.	CASRVGRRGGPQHF	TGTGCCAGCCGGGTCGGCAGGCGCGGCGGGCCCCAGCATTTT
TRBJ1-1	TRBV9	.	.	CASSVWERTEAFF	TGTGCCAGCAGCGTATGGGAGAGAACTGAAGCTTTCTTT
TRBJ1-1	TRBV30	.	.	CAWTGQINTEAFF	TGTGCCTGGACCGGACAGATTAACACTGAAGCTTTCTTT
TRBJ1-2	TRBV25-1	.	TRBD1	CASSLPGQNNYGYTF	TGTGCCAGCAGTTTGCCGGGACAGAATAACTATGGCTACACCTTC
TRBJ1-1	TRBV12-3/TRBV12-4	.	.	CASSFGGWARDTEAFF	TGTGCCAGCAGTTTTGGGGGTTGGGCGAGGGACACTGAAGCTTTCTTT
TRBJ1-1	TRBV30	few	.	CAWSNSLMNTEAFF	TGTGCCTGGAGTAACAGCCTCATGAACACTGAAGCTTTCTTT
TRBJ1-2	TRBV5-4	.	.	CASSLGDSYGYTF	TGTGCCAGCAGCTTGGGAGACAGCTATGGCTACACCTTC
TRBJ2-2	TRBV21-1	.	.	CASKGGAEANTGELFF	TGTGCCAGCAAAGGGGGAGCGGAGGCGAACACCGGGGAGCTGTTTTTT
TRBJ2-3	TRBV11-2	.	TRBD2	CASSRIAGGPNTQYF	TGTGCCAGCAGCCGAATAGCGGGAGGGCCAAATACGCAGTATTTT
TRBJ2-5	TRBV28	.	.	CASSFLVMTEKTQYF	TGTGCCAGCAGTTTCTTGGTAATGACCGAAAAGACCCAGTACTTC
TRBJ1-5	TRBV27	.	TRBD1	CASSLGTGFNQPQHF	TGTGCCAGCAGTTTGGGGACAGGTTTCAATCAGCCCCAGCATTTT
TRBJ2-7	TRBV10-3	.	TRBD1	CAINRDREGYEQYF	TGTGCCATCAATCGGGACAGGGAGGGATACGAGCAGTACTTC
TRBJ2-3	TRBV4-3	.	.	CASSQDRAGSTDTQYF	TGCGCCAGCAGCCAAGATCGGGCGGGTAGCACAGATACGCAGTATTTT
TRBJ1-2	TRBV5-6	few	.	CASSLVSENYGYTF	TGTGCCAGCAGCTTGGTCTCAGAAAACTATGGCTACACCTTC
TRBJ1-3	TRBV20-1	.	.	CSAPSWESSGNTIYF	TGCAGTGCACCCTCGTGGGAGAGCTCTGGAAACACCATATATTTT
TRBJ2-7	TRBV14	.	.	CASSQVWATGALYF	.
TRBJ2-2	TRBV11-2	.	TRBD2	CASSLGLAVANTGELFF	TGTGCCAGCAGCTTAGGCCTAGCGGTCGCGAACACCGGGGAGCTGTTTTTT
TRBJ2-1	TRBV9	.	.	CASSVGWGSDEQFF	TGTGCCAGCAGCGTAGGATGGGGGAGCGATGAGCAGTTCTTC
TRBJ2-7	TRBV27	.	.	CASSFQQGSHEQYF	TGTGCCAGCAGTTTCCAGCAGGGCAGTCACGAGCAGTACTTC
TRBJ1-3	TRBV7-9	.	.	CASSSDRRNSGNTIYF	TGTGCCAGCAGCTCAGATAGACGGAACTCTGGAAACACCATATATTTT
TRBJ2-1	TRBV7-9	.	.	CASSGLWLAPGNEQFF	TGTGCCAGCAGTGGCTTATGGCTAGCGCCTGGGAATGAGCAGTTCTTC
TRBJ1-1	TRBV12-3/TRBV12-4	.	.	CASSPTVSEAFF	TGTGCCAGCAGTCCGACAGTCTCTGAAGCTTTCTTT
TRBJ1-1	TRBV5-1	.	TRBD1	CASGYRGPNTEAFF	TGCGCCAGCGGGTACAGGGGGCCGAACACTGAAGCTTTCTTT
TRBJ2-1	TRBV7-2	few	.	CASSLAAGANEQFF	TGTGCCAGCAGCTTAGCGGCCGGGGCCAATGAGCAGTTCTTC
TRBJ1-1	TRBV6-1	once	.	CASRGNRAYTEAFF	TGTGCCAGCAGGGGTAACAGGGCTTACACTGAAGCTTTCTTT
TRBJ2-1	TRBV29-1	.	TRBD2	CSVRARGGSYNEQFF	TGCAGCGTACGAGCGCGGGGGGGATCCTACAATGAGCAGTTCTTC
TRBJ1-4	TRBV6-5	.	TRBD1	CASSKGGKLFF	TGTGCCAGCAGTAAAGGGGGCAAACTGTTTTTT
TRBJ2-5	TRBV12-3/TRBV12-4	.	.	CASSLGGPSRTQYF	TGTGCCAGCAGTTTAGGTGGGCCCTCCCGGACCCAGTACTTC
TRBJ2-1	TRBV29-1	.	TRBD1	CSVEGQGANNEQFF	TGCAGCGTTGAAGGGCAGGGGGCGAACAATGAGCAGTTCTTC
TRBJ1-1	TRBV28	.	.	CAAEGRSTEAFF	TGTGCCGCGGAGGGGCGTAGCACTGAAGCTTTCTTT
TRBJ1-5	TRBV4-2	.	.	CASSQAKGGSGQPQHF	TGTGCCAGCAGCCAAGCGAAGGGGGGGTCAGGTCAGCCCCAGCATTTT